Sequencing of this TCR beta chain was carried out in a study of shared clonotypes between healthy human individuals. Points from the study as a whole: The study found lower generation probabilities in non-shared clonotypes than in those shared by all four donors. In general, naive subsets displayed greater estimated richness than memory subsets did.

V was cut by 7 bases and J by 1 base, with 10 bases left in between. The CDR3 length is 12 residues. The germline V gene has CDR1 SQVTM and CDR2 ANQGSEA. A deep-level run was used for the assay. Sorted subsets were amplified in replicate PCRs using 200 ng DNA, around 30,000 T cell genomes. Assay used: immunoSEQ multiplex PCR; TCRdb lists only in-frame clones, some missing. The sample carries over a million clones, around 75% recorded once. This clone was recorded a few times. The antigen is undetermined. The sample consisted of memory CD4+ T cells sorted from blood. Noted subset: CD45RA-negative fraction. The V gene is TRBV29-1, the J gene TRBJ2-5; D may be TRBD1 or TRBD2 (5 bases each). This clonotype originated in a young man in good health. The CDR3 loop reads CSGLGVQETQYF. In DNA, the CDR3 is TGCAGCGGCTTGGGGGTCCAAGAGACCCAGTACTTC.